These T cell receptor beta chains were read from a single sample in a study of T cell changes during pregnancy in multiple sclerosis. TCRdb keeps only in-frame clones here, not all; method: immunoSEQ multiplex PCR. Of about 68,000 clones listed, around nine tenths were seen once; the top ten hold around 1.6%. The starting material was peripheral blood, obtained in the third trimester of pregnancy. Receptors originate from a female donor with multiple sclerosis, enrolled in a pregnancy study. Each CDR3 is given without its conserved first and last residue.

CDR3: ASSLGGTGNEQF
V: TRBV5-1

CDR3: ASSAYHTEAF
V: TRBV7-2

CDR3: AIRTSGGALGELF
V: TRBV2

CDR3: ASSRLAGGPRELF
V: TRBV7-2

CDR3: ASSTTRDRVHEQY
V: TRBV6-1

CDR3: ASSDTTNYGYT
V: TRBV6-5

CDR3: ASSDSTGSTEAF
V: TRBV25-1

CDR3: ASSGQRGNWY
V: TRBV27

CDR3: ASSLGGGNSPLH
V: TRBV5-1

CDR3: ASTQERGSYEQY
V: TRBV6-1

CDR3: AITMTSGAVYGYNEQF
V: TRBV10-3

CDR3: ASRYTGTGVHEQY
V: TRBV13

CDR3: ASRTVTSTDTQY
V: TRBV7-9

CDR3: AWSAGGSSTDTQY
V: TRBV30

CDR3: ASSQDGLAGSDTQY
V: TRBV4-2

CDR3: ASSLGGRGTEAF
V: TRBV5-8

CDR3: ASSQSLAGGEEQF
V: TRBV6-5

CDR3: ASSVDRRGETQY
V: TRBV9

CDR3: ASSFTGGTDTQY
V: TRBV27

CDR3: ASSPRGQGYSNQPQH
V: TRBV18

CDR3: ASSYDGTGAEQY
V: TRBV6-5

CDR3: ASSYGGEGNQPQH
V: TRBV6-5

CDR3: ASSVLAGGNTGELF
V: TRBV9

CDR3: ASSIVGMSSYEQY
V: TRBV19

CDR3: SVASGGYHEQF
V: TRBV29-1

CDR3: ASSRGGAALNTDTQY
V: TRBV5-4

CDR3: ASSGQTGNTEAF
V: TRBV9

CDR3: ASSLGGSASGSSYNEQF
V: TRBV7-9

CDR3: ASSFRTGITYEQY
V: TRBV7-8

CDR3: ASSYFGGGTSEQY
V: TRBV6-5

CDR3: ASGLVPHSGYT
V: TRBV12-5

CDR3: ASSQATGLYGYT
V: TRBV4-3

CDR3: ASSLDQGPGYT
V: TRBV11-2

CDR3: ASSLGPSSGQETQY
V: TRBV5-1

CDR3: ASSLSSGGLYEQY
V: TRBV7-2

CDR3: ASSPSLAENNEQF
V: TRBV7-9

CDR3: ASKSQGTANTEAF
V: TRBV6-5

CDR3: ASSFGPVNSQETQY
V: TRBV5-1

CDR3: ASSEAGTSVETQY
V: TRBV7-9

CDR3: ASSLVSLRGANTEAF
V: TRBV7-8

CDR3: ASSSRLAGVHVHTGELF
V: TRBV9

CDR3: ASSPSTGGTGNTIY
V: TRBV18

CDR3: ASSPQGSGANVLT
V: TRBV7-2

CDR3: ASSYATGIYNSPLH
V: TRBV6-5

CDR3: ASSDTSGGNEQF
V: TRBV7-2

CDR3: SVAGGYYNEQF
V: TRBV29-1

CDR3: ASTGLAAYNEQF
V: TRBV19

CDR3: ASSEVGRYEQY
V: TRBV6-1

CDR3: ASSGQGIGYQPQH
V: TRBV6-6

CDR3: ASSPRSTGVNTEAF
V: TRBV18

CDR3: ASSRVGDTEAF
V: TRBV5-4

CDR3: ALDRGGEKLF
V: TRBV30

CDR3: ASSLAYGGGQETQY
V: TRBV9

CDR3: ASSDSIGSHEQY
V: TRBV6-4

CDR3: ASSLTGETEAF
V: TRBV4-3